These 27 T cell receptor beta chains originate from one sample sequenced in a study of cytomegalovirus exposure and HLA in healthy donors. The primer mix had 60 Vbeta and 13 Jbeta primers. Assay: immunoSEQ multiplex PCR; the TCRdb copy retains only in-frame clones and omits some. The repertoire holds 90,000 to 120,000 clones, with roughly 75% as singletons. What was sequenced was PBMCs. The receptors were sampled from a male donor in good health and CMV-seropositive.

The chain combines TRBV7-8 with TRBJ1-1; D might be TRBD1 (5 bases). Trimming shortened V by 4 bases and J by 4 bases, and 16 bases separated the two germline ends. Looked up from germline, CDR1 is SGHVS and CDR2 is FQNEAQ. The CDR3 is 15 residues long. DNA of the CDR3: TGTGCCAGCAGCTACTGGGACTTTGCCGGCACTGAAGCTTTCTTT. This sequence encodes CASSYWDFAGTEAFF.

This chain connects TRBV4-2 to TRBJ1-3, with a weak D call TRBD1 (5 bases). Germline CDR1 reads LGHNA; CDR2 reads YNFKEQ. CDR3 length: 15 residues. Between the trimmed V and J ends, which lost 0 bases and 0 bases, there was a span of 6 bases. For the CDR3, the DNA is TGTGCCAGCAGCCAAGAGGACACCTCTGGAAACACCATATATTTT. This encodes CASSQEDTSGNTIYF.

This rearrangement joins TRBV7-2 to TRBJ2-2; D is possibly TRBD1 (6 bases). There are 15 residues in the CDR3. Looked up from germline, CDR1 is SGHTA and CDR2 is FQGNSA. The V gene lost 1 base and the J gene lost 3 bases, with 9 bases spanning the gap. CDR3 amino acids: CASSLGQGYTGELFF. The CDR3 nucleotides are TGTGCCAGCAGCTTAGGGCAGGGGTACACCGGGGAGCTGTTTTTT. Full variable domain (remainder filled in from reference TRBV7-2 and TRBJ2-2): GAGVSQSPSNKVTEKGKDVELRCDPISGHTALYWYRQSLGQGLEFLIYFQGNSAPDKSGLPSDRFSAERTGGSVSTLTIQRTQQEDSAVYLCASSLGQGYTGELFFGEGSRLTVL.

This chain's CDR3 is CASKQGRYTGELFF. As DNA, the CDR3 is TGTGCCAGCAAACAGGGACGGTACACCGGGGAGCTGTTTTTT. The chain couples TRBV2 to TRBJ2-2; D is possibly TRBD1 (6 bases). Germline CDR1 is SNHLY and CDR2 is FYNNEI. CDR3 length: 14 residues. The V gene lost 7 bases and the J gene lost 3 bases, with 12 bases spanning the gap.

This sequence joins TRBV2 and TRBJ2-5; TRBD1 aligns across 8 bases. J was trimmed by 1 base and V by 4 bases; bases with no gene match: 5. The CDR3 sequence is 15 residues long. Germline CDR1 is SNHLY and CDR2 is FYNNEI. This CDR3 reads CASSGQTGGQETQYF. CDR3 nucleotides: TGTGCCAGCAGTGGGCAAACAGGGGGCCAAGAGACCCAGTACTTC.

The CDR3 sequence is CASSLQGAFTGELFF. The CDR3 DNA sequence: TGCGCCAGCAGCTTGCAGGGGGCTTTCACCGGGGAGCTGTTTTTT. V and J are TRBV5-1 and TRBJ2-2; 8 positions agree with TRBD1. V gave up 1 base and J gave up 4 bases; unmatched junction bases: 3. Germline V CDR1 and CDR2: SGHRS, YFSETQ. The CDR3 has 15 residues. The full variable domain, its missing parts supplied by reference TRBV5-1 and TRBJ2-2, is KAGVTQTPRYLIKTRGQQVTLSCSPISGHRSVSWYQQTPGQGLQFLFEYFSETQRNKGNFPGRFSGRQFSNSRSEMNVSTLELGDSALYLCASSLQGAFTGELFFGEGSRLTVL.

This clone was found a few times. The genes are TRBV5-1 and TRBJ2-1; 7 nucleotides agree with TRBD1. There are 15 residues in the CDR3. Trimming at V came to 4 bases and at J to 0 bases, leaving 4 bases not matched to a gene. Germline CDR1 and CDR2: SGHRS and YFSETQ. The CDR3: CASSVTGNSYNEQFF. The CDR3 DNA sequence: TGCGCCAGCAGCGTGACAGGGAACTCCTACAATGAGCAGTTCTTC.

The rearrangement joins TRBV29-1 to TRBJ2-7; the D is unclear. Deletions cut 6 bases from V and 5 bases from J, with 14 bases between. Per the germline V gene, CDR1 is SQVTM and CDR2 is ANQGSEA. This CDR3 has 12 amino acids. The CDR3: CSVRRHNNEQYF. CDR3 coding DNA: TGCAGCGTCCGACGACATAACAACGAGCAGTACTTC.

The CDR3 loop reads CAISESWNTEAFF. In DNA form, the CDR3 reads TGTGCCATCAGTGAGTCCTGGAACACTGAAGCTTTCTTT. The chain uses TRBV10-3 and TRBJ1-1; D unclear. This CDR3 has 13 residues. Germline CDR1 and CDR2: ENHRY and SYGVKD. Trimming cost V 0 bases and J 1 base, with 3 bases left between them.

The chain links TRBV6-5 to TRBJ1-2; 7 nucleotides agree with TRBD1. J lost 7 bases, V lost 6 bases, and 11 bases had no gene match. This CDR3 contains 14 residues. Germline values: CDR1 MNHEY, CDR2 SVGAGI. CDR3 nucleotides: TGTGCCAGCAGCCGAGGGGGCGTGGGTTCTGGCTACACCTTC. Encoded protein: CASSRGGVGSGYTF.

The V call is TRBV28, the J call TRBJ2-5; D is perhaps TRBD2 (6 bases). Trimming removed 2 bases from V and 5 bases from J, with 9 bases in between. Looked up from germline, CDR1 is MDHEN and CDR2 is SYDVKM. The CDR3 spans 13 residues. The CDR3 is CASSLAGSETQYF. CDR3 DNA sequence: TGTGCCAGCAGTTTAGCGGGAAGCGAGACCCAGTACTTC. The full variable domain, with the rest looked up from reference TRBV28 and TRBJ2-5, is DVKVTQSSRYLVKRTGEKVFLECVQDMDHENMFWYRQDPGLGLRLIYFSYDVKMKEKGDIPEGYSVSREKKERFSLILESASTNQTSMYLCASSLAGSETQYFGPGTRLLVL.

This chain connects TRBV4-2 to TRBJ2-7; 7 bases are shared with TRBD2. The germline V gene encodes CDR1 LGHNA and CDR2 YNFKEQ. The CDR3 runs to 17 residues. With V trimmed by 1 base and J by 2 bases, 11 bases remained unmatched. CDR3 nucleotide sequence: TGTGCCAGCAGCCAAGCTTGGAGATCCGGGACTACCTACGAGCAGTACTTC. Translation: CASSQAWRSGTTYEQYF.

The rearrangement uses TRBV4-1 and TRBJ2-3; maybe TRBD2 (5 bases). The germline gives CDR1 MGHRA, CDR2 YSYEKL. CDR3 length equals 17 residues. V lost 0 bases, J lost 3 bases, and 16 bases lay in between. CDR3 DNA sequence: TGCGCCAGCAGCCAAGATCGTACGGAGCGAGGGACAGATACGCAGTATTTT. Protein: CASSQDRTERGTDTQYF.

The chain is built from TRBV11-3 and TRBJ2-2, with D possibly being TRBD1 (6 bases). The germline gives CDR1 SGHNT, CDR2 YENEEA. CDR3 length: 18 amino acids. The V gene lost 3 bases and the J gene lost 0 bases, with 17 bases spanning the gap. The CDR3 DNA reads TGTGCCAGCAGCTTCAACAGGGTAGGGTCCCCGAACACCGGGGAGCTGTTTTTT. Its translation is CASSFNRVGSPNTGELFF.

This clone was detected a few times. J is TRBJ1-5 and V is TRBV27, with D hard to call. The CDR3 runs to 14 residues. The V gene's germline CDR1 is MNHEY and CDR2 SMNVEV (reference sequence). The ends were cut back, 4 bases at V and 10 bases at J, with 17 bases in the middle. The CDR3 bases are TGTGCCAGCAGTTCTAACTTAGACGCGGGCCCCCAGCATTTT. Its protein is CASSSNLDAGPQHF.

This clone was observed a single time. The chain joins TRBV2 to TRBJ2-4, with 11 bases lining up with TRBD1. With V trimmed by 2 bases and J by 16 bases, 13 bases remained unmatched. The length of the CDR3 is 15 residues. Per germline, CDR1 SNHLY and CDR2 FYNNEI. The CDR3 DNA reads TGTGCCAGCAGTGAACGGGGGACAGGGGGGCCCCCCCACTACTTC. Protein: CASSERGTGGPPHYF.

V and J are TRBV7-9 and TRBJ2-7; 11 nucleotides align to TRBD2. Germline CDR1 is SEHNR and CDR2 is FQNEAQ (reference sequence). CDR3 length: 14 residues. The V segment lost 4 bases and the J segment 4 bases; nucleotides outside the gene matches: 3. This CDR3 reads CASSSSGGLYEQYF. DNA of the CDR3: TGTGCCAGCAGCTCTAGCGGGGGGCTTTACGAGCAGTACTTC.

The chain joins TRBV5-1 to TRBJ1-4; TRBD1 matches at 9 bases. CDR3 length: 15 amino acids. Germline V gene data show CDR1 as SGHRS and CDR2 as YFSETQ. With V trimmed by 4 bases and J by 6 bases, 7 bases remained unmatched. The CDR3 DNA follows: TGCGCCAGCAGCCAGCCGGGACAGGGAGATGAAAAACTGTTTTTT. Its translation is CASSQPGQGDEKLFF.

The chain couples TRBV6-1 to TRBJ1-4; D is perhaps TRBD1 (5 bases). Trimming stripped 3 bases from V and 7 bases from J, with 15 bases between. The CDR3 sequence is 15 residues long. CDR1 and CDR2 (germline): MNHNS, SASEGT. CDR3 residues: CASSDPPGEGEKLFF. Here the CDR3 DNA reads TGTGCCAGCAGTGACCCCCCGGGGGAGGGTGAAAAACTGTTTTTT.

The chain has TRBV11-1 and TRBJ2-1; 8 bases agree with TRBD2. Losses at the gene ends were 1 base for V and 7 bases for J; bases not matched to a gene: 15. The CDR3 runs to 18 residues. Germline-derived CDR1 and CDR2 are SGHAT and FQDESV (reference sequence). The CDR3 here is CASSLGGGGLLAVNEQFF. The CDR3 bases are TGTGCCAGCAGCTTAGGGGGAGGGGGGCTACTAGCGGTTAATGAGCAGTTCTTC.

This rearrangement joins TRBV7-9 to TRBJ2-5, with a tentative D call TRBD2 (6 bases). The germline V and J ends were trimmed by 6 bases and 5 bases, with 13 bases remaining between them. The germline V gene encodes CDR1 SEHNR and CDR2 FQNEAQ (reference sequence). This CDR3 spans 13 amino acids. The CDR3 reads CASSTDSGETQYF. CDR3 sequence (DNA): TGTGCCAGCAGTACCGACAGCGGGGAGACCCAGTACTTC.

This chain joins TRBV4-3 and TRBJ2-3; 10 bases are shared with TRBD1. Germline values: CDR1 LGHNA, CDR2 YSLEER. The CDR3 totals 15 residues. Trimming removed 3 bases from V and 5 bases from J; junction bases left unmatched: 5. CDR3 region: CASSQIDRGQDTQYF. The CDR3 coding sequence is TGCGCCAGCAGCCAGATCGACAGGGGGCAAGATACGCAGTATTTT.

V is TRBV5-1 and J is TRBJ2-3, with TRBD2 identical over 11 bases. Germline loops: CDR1 SGHRS, CDR2 YFSETQ. The CDR3 has 15 residues. Germline trimming cut 4 bases from V and 8 bases from J; bases unmatched to any gene: 9. Here the CDR3 reads CASSPLGTSGPTQYF. DNA for the CDR3: TGCGCCAGCAGCCCGTTAGGGACTAGCGGACCTACGCAGTATTTT. The full variable domain, completed using reference TRBV5-1 and TRBJ2-3, is KAGVTQTPRYLIKTRGQQVTLSCSPISGHRSVSWYQQTPGQGLQFLFEYFSETQRNKGNFPGRFSGRQFSNSRSEMNVSTLELGDSALYLCASSPLGTSGPTQYFGPGTRLTVL.

J is TRBJ1-1 and V is TRBV28; the D gene is possibly TRBD1 (5 bases). CDR1 and CDR2 (germline): MDHEN, SYDVKM. The ends were cut back, 4 bases at V and 3 bases at J, with 12 bases in the middle. The CDR3 length is 14 residues. This chain's CDR3 is CASSSRGVYTEAFF. CDR3 DNA sequence: TGTGCCAGCAGTTCCCGGGGGGTTTACACTGAAGCTTTCTTT. Combining the CDR3 with reference TRBV28 and TRBJ1-1 gives the whole variable domain DVKVTQSSRYLVKRTGEKVFLECVQDMDHENMFWYRQDPGLGLRLIYFSYDVKMKEKGDIPEGYSVSREKKERFSLILESASTNQTSMYLCASSSRGVYTEAFFGQGTRLTVV.

The V and J genes are TRBV27 and TRBJ1-1; TRBD1 is a possible D gene (5 bases). This CDR3 is 13 amino acids long. V lost 0 bases and J 4 bases, leaving 6 bases between the germline ends. Germline values: CDR1 MNHEY, CDR2 SMNVEV (reference sequence). The CDR3 here is CASSLSRATEAFF. The DNA for the CDR3 is TGTGCCAGCAGTTTATCCAGGGCCACTGAAGCTTTCTTT.

The chain carries TRBV2 and TRBJ2-5; a possible D gene is TRBD1 (7 bases). This CDR3 contains 15 residues. The germline V gene encodes CDR1 SNHLY and CDR2 FYNNEI. Trimming pared 0 bases from V and 4 bases from J, leaving 12 bases between. The CDR3 is CASSEAFQGGETQYF. The CDR3 nucleotides read TGTGCCAGCAGTGAAGCGTTCCAGGGGGGAGAGACCCAGTACTTC.

In its sample, this clone was seen once. A junction boundary mismatches the germline segment, possibly from a read error. The chain links TRBV4-1 to TRBJ1-2; a weak D match, TRBD1 (5 bases). This CDR3 region has 15 residues. In germline, CDR1 is MGHRA, CDR2 YSYEKL. The CDR3, as DNA: TGCGCCAGCAGCCAAGATGACGGTCCTGTGTGGGGCTACCCCTTC. Its protein is CASSQDDGPVWGYPF.